These 17 T cell receptor beta chains share one sample of origin, sequenced in a study of OX40 agonist ivuxolimab in advanced cancers. The protocol used for the library was the immunoSEQ multiplex PCR assay. TCRdb limited this immuneACCESS table to in-frame rearrangements with V and J called. A share of clones is missing; checked studies link under half to unresolved V genes, and the rest is unexplained. This sample lists about 45,000 clones; around 90% were detected once. Of the sample, roughly 16% is held by the ten largest clones. This specimen was CD4+ or CD8+ T cells sorted from blood, taken in a trial of the OX40 agonist ivuxolimab. Source of these receptors: an adult with an advanced solid tumor such as melanoma, head and neck, liver or kidney cancer.

The count of this clone is one. The chain joins TRBV4-1 to TRBJ2-1; 8 nucleotides align to TRBD1. Trimming cost V 4 bases and J 9 bases; bases outside gene matches: 11. The CDR3 length is 15 residues. Per germline, CDR1 MGHRA and CDR2 YSYEKL. This CDR3 reads CASSPDRVSFGEQFF. The CDR3 DNA follows: TGCGCCAGCAGCCCGGACAGGGTTTCGTTCGGTGAGCAGTTCTTC.

The chain joins TRBV27 to TRBJ2-7; D possibly corresponds to TRBD1 (6 bases). Trimming took off 8 bases at V and 5 bases at J, with 13 bases between the two ends. The V gene's germline CDR1 is MNHEY and CDR2 SMNVEV (reference sequence). The CDR3 is 12 amino acids. CDR3 DNA sequence: TGTGCCAGCGCCCGGCAGGGGAACGAGCAGTACTTC. Translation: CASARQGNEQYF.

The chain combines TRBV6-1 with TRBJ1-5; tentative D call: TRBD1 (6 bases). Trimming pared 4 bases from V and 4 bases from J, leaving 14 bases between. Germline CDR1 and CDR2: MNHNS and SASEGT. The CDR3 is 15 residues long. CDR3 residues: CASSAAQGRNQPQHF. In nucleotides, the CDR3 is TGTGCCAGCAGTGCTGCACAGGGTCGGAATCAGCCCCAGCATTTT.

The chain joins TRBV4-1 to TRBJ2-7, with D maybe TRBD2 (5 bases). V gave up 1 base and J gave up 7 bases, with 17 bases separating them. The CDR3 is made up of 15 amino acids. Germline V CDR1 and CDR2: MGHRA, YSYEKL. The CDR3 protein is CASSQVQAGTREQYF. Here the CDR3 DNA reads TGCGCCAGCAGCCAAGTCCAGGCGGGTACCAGGGAGCAGTACTTC.

The chain couples TRBV7-9 to TRBJ2-2; TRBD1 is a possible D gene (5 bases). Germline assignment: CDR1 SEHNR and CDR2 FQNEAQ (reference sequence). This CDR3 has 14 residues. V lost 4 bases, J lost 4 bases, and 10 bases lay in between. CDR3 in amino acids: CASSSTDSTGELFF. CDR3 bases: TGTGCCAGCAGCTCCACCGACAGCACCGGGGAGCTGTTTTTT. The complete variable domain, with remaining parts taken from reference TRBV7-9 and TRBJ2-2, reads DTGVSQNPRHKITKRGQNVTFRCDPISEHNRLYWYRQTLGQGPEFLTYFQNEAQLEKSRLLSDRFSAERPKGSFSTLEIQRTEQGDSAMYLCASSSTDSTGELFFGEGSRLTVL.

This clone showed up just a few times. The J gene is TRBJ2-2, the V gene TRBV9, with D possibly being TRBD1 or TRBD2 (5 bases each). V was shortened by 3 bases and J by 2 bases, with 14 bases between the two germline ends. Per germline, CDR1 SGDLS and CDR2 YYNGEE. The CDR3 extends over 16 amino acids. This CDR3 reads CASSEHGTVNTGELFF. CDR3 sequence (DNA): TGTGCCAGCAGCGAACACGGGACGGTCAACACCGGGGAGCTGTTTTTT.

This chain connects TRBV6-1 to TRBJ1-3; D call uncertain. V lost 5 bases and J 4 bases, leaving 15 bases between the germline ends. This CDR3 contains 15 residues. CDR1 is MNHNS, CDR2 SASEGT, per germline. CDR3 residues: CASSLPRGGGNTIYF. DNA of the CDR3: TGTGCCAGCAGTCTACCCCGGGGAGGGGGAAACACCATATATTTT.

This chain joins TRBV7-9 and TRBJ2-3, with TRBD2 matching over 9 bases. Germline V gene lookup returns CDR1 SEHNR and CDR2 FQNEAQ (reference sequence). Trimming removed 4 bases from V and 0 bases from J; junction bases left unmatched: 5. The CDR3 totals 16 residues. The CDR3: CASSSPSGTSTDTQYF. In DNA, the CDR3 is TGTGCCAGCAGCTCCCCTAGCGGGACTAGCACAGATACGCAGTATTTT.

The rearrangement uses TRBV28 and TRBJ2-7, with D perhaps TRBD2 (6 bases). The CDR3 covers 13 residues. Trimming took 8 bases from V and 3 from J, leaving 14 bases between them. The V gene's germline CDR1 is MDHEN and CDR2 SYDVKM. CDR3 DNA: TGTGCCAGCTCACTAGCAGACGGCTACGAGCAGTACTTC. It translates to CASSLADGYEQYF.

The chain couples TRBV7-2 to TRBJ2-2, with D hard to call. Germline CDR1 and CDR2: SGHTA and FQGNSA. There are 13 residues in the CDR3. Trimming cost V 3 bases and J 4 bases, with 6 bases left between them. The CDR3 nucleotides are TGTGCCAGCAGCTTCAAGGTCACCGGGGAGCTGTTTTTT. This sequence encodes CASSFKVTGELFF.

The gene calls are TRBV7-2 and TRBJ2-1; possible D gene TRBD2, 6 bases. The germline V and J ends were trimmed by 3 bases and 9 bases, with 9 bases remaining between them. The germline CDR1 and CDR2 sequences are SGHTA and FQGNSA. The CDR3 is 12 amino acids. The CDR3 nucleotides read TGTGCCAGCAGCTTTACTAGCACTGAGCAGTTCTTC. Amino acids: CASSFTSTEQFF.

In its sample, this clone ranks as medium-sized (0.01 to 0.1%). Other DNA sequences in the sample encode the same CDR3. The rearrangement links TRBV9 to TRBJ1-1; no reliable D call. CDR1 and CDR2 (germline): SGDLS, YYNGEE. This CDR3 has 11 residues. V gave up 4 bases and J gave up 6 bases, with 7 bases separating them. The DNA of the CDR3 is TGTGCCAGCAGCCCGGTCCCTGAAGCTTTCTTT. Translation gives CASSPVPEAFF.

This clone was observed a single time. V and J are TRBV29-1 and TRBJ1-2, with no clear D. Trimming pared 1 base from V and 4 bases from J, leaving 16 bases between. The length of the CDR3 is 15 residues. In germline, CDR1 is SQVTM, CDR2 ANQGSEA. The CDR3 DNA is TGCAGCGTTGAAGTCTCAGCCCGAGGAGGCTATGGCTACACCTTC. It translates to CSVEVSARGGYGYTF. The full variable domain, its missing parts supplied by reference TRBV29-1 and TRBJ1-2, is SAVISQKPSRDICQRGTSLTIQCQVDSQVTMMFWYRQQPGQSLTLIATANQGSEATYESGFVIDKFPISRPNLTFSTLTVSNMSPEDSSIYLCSVEVSARGGYGYTFGSGTRLTVV.

The chain joins TRBV7-9 to TRBJ2-7, with D possibly matching TRBD1 (5 bases). Germline loops: CDR1 SEHNR, CDR2 FQNEAQ (reference sequence). The CDR3 extends over 14 amino acids. The V and J ends lost 5 bases and 2 bases respectively, with 13 bases between them. This CDR3 reads CASSPKKGAYEQYF. The CDR3 DNA follows: TGTGCCAGCAGCCCCAAAAAAGGGGCCTACGAGCAGTACTTC.

The CDR3 DNA reads TGTGCCACCAGCAGAGTAGGGGGGGCCCAGGAAGCTTTCTTT. Protein product: CATSRVGGAQEAFF. This sequence joins TRBV15 and TRBJ1-1; a weak D match, TRBD1 (6 bases). Between the trimmed V and J ends, which lost 1 base and 8 bases, there was a span of 14 bases. Germline assignment: CDR1 LNHNV and CDR2 YYDKDF (reference sequence). This CDR3 has 14 amino acids.

The V gene is TRBV5-4, the J gene TRBJ1-1, with 10 positions matching TRBD1. The J segment lost 1 base and the V segment lost 5 bases, leaving 8 bases of the junction unmatched. CDR3 length: 16 residues. Germline CDR1 is SGHNT and CDR2 is YYREEE (reference sequence). The CDR3 loop reads CASSYRTGGKNTEAFF. The CDR3, as DNA: TGTGCCAGCAGTTATCGGACAGGGGGGAAGAACACTGAAGCTTTCTTT.

The chain uses TRBV4-2 and TRBJ2-1, with D perhaps TRBD1 (5 bases). V dropped 1 base and J dropped 10 bases, with 14 bases sitting between them. This CDR3 is 14 amino acids long. Per germline, CDR1 LGHNA and CDR2 YNFKEQ. CDR3 coding DNA: TGTGCCAGCAGCCAAGTCGAAGTCAAGGGGGAGCAGTTCTTC. Protein: CASSQVEVKGEQFF.